This entry features one T cell receptor beta chain sequence. This record comes from a study of blood T cell repertoires in COVID-19. As for the study in general: Material from acute and convalescent COVID-19 was sourced from the United States, Italy and Spain. T cells, B-cell-depleted T cells, or PBMCs provided the cDNA or gDNA that served as material.

As handled by the study authors: The authors estimated nucleated cell counts from reference gene primer amplification. TCRdb's table, derived via immunoSEQ multiplex PCR, lists solely in-frame clones and lacks some. V and J calls and clone size follow that table, whereas D and trimming were derived from the DNA. This sample has 53,000 or so clones; approximately 90% occur once, and the top ten carry roughly 13%. Germline values: CDR1 MDHEN, CDR2 SYDVKM. The CDR3 is 18 residues long. V shed 5 bases and J shed 0 bases, with 22 bases lying between them. This sequence originates from a man older than 75 with acute or convalescent COVID-19. Sequenced sample: peripheral blood. V and J are TRBV28 and TRBJ1-1; perhaps TRBD1 as D (6 bases). The CDR3 sequence is CASSRGWGRQILNTEAFF. The CDR3 DNA reads as TGTGCCAGCAGTCGAGGGTGGGGGCGCCAAATATTGAACACTGAAGCTTTCTTT.